The entry below describes one T cell receptor beta chain. Its antigen is not known. Germline CDR1 reads LGHNT; CDR2 reads FRNRAP. V was clipped by 11 bases and J by 4 bases; unmatched bases: 6. This CDR3 is 13 amino acids long. This entry belongs to a study of T cell repertoires in cytomegalovirus infection. General study points: The ex vivo response was dominated by HLA-C-restricted CMV-specific TCR beta clonotypes. Carriers of CMV and the relevant HLA type were discriminated by public TCR beta frequency.

MiXCR, applied by TCRdb to the reads, yields one record per CDR3 protein. The data contain about 140,000 distinct CDR3 sequences, 5.5% to 8% of them singletons. This receptor was obtained from a human donor in good health (CMV status not recorded). Some clones in this sample may be carry-over from other donors' samples. V and J are TRBV12-5 and TRBJ2-2, with 8 bases aligning to TRBD2. Sequenced input: PBMCs. The DNA for the CDR3 is TGTGCTGGGTCCCGGGGGGGCACCGGGGAGCTGTTTTTT. Its protein is CAGSRGGTGELFF.